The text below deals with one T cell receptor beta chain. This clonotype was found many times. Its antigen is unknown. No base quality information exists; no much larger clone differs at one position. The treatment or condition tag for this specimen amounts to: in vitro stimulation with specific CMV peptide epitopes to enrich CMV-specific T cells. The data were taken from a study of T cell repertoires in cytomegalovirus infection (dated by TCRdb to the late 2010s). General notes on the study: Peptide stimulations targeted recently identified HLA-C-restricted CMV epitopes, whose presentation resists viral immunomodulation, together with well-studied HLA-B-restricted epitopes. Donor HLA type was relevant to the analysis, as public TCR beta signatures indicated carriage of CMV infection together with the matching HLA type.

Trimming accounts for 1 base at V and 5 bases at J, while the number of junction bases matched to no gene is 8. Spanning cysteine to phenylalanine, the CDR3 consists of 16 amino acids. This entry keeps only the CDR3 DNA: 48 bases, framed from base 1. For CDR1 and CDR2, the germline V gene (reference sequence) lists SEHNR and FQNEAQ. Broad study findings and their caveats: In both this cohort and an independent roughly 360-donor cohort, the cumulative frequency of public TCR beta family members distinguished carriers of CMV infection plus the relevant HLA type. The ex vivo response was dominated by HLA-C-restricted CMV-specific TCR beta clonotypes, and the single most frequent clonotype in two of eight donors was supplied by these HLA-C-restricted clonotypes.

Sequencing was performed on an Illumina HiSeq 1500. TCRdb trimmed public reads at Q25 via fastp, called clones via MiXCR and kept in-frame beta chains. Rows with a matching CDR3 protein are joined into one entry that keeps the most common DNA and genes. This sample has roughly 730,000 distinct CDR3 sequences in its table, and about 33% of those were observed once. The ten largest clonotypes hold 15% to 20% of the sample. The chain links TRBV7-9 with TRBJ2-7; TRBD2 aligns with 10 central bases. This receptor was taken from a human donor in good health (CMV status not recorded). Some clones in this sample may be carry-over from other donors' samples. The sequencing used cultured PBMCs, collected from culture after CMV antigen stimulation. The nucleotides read TGTGCCAGCAGCTTAGTAGTCCTAGCGGGAGTTGACGAGCAGTACTTC. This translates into CASSLVVLAGVDEQYF.